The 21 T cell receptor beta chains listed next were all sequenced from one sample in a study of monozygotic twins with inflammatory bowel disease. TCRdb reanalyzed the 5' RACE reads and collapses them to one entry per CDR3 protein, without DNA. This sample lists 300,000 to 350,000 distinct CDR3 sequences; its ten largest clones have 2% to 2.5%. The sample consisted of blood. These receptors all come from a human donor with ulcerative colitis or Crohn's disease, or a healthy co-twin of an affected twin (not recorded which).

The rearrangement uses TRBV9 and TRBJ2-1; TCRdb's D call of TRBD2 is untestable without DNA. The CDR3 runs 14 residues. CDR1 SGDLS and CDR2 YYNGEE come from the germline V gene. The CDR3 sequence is CASSPRESRNEQFF.

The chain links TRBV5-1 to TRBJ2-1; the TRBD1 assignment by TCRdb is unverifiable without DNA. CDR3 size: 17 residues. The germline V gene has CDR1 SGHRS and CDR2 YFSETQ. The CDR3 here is CASSPRRGMDRFNEQFF.

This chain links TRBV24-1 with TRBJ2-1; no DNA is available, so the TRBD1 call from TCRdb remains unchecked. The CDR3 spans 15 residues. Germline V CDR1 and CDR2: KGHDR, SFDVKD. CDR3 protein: CATSDFSAGYNEQFF.

This chain's CDR3 is CASSYTTANQPQHF. This chain uses TRBV6-2 or TRBV6-3 with TRBJ1-5. Germline assignment: CDR1 MNHEY and CDR2 SVGEGT. The CDR3 loop spans 14 amino acids.

CDR3 in amino acids: CANSGQGAYEQYF. The chain is built from TRBV10-3 and TRBJ2-7; TCRdb selects TRBD1, and the lack of DNA leaves this call unchecked. This CDR3 region has 13 residues. CDR1 ENHRY and CDR2 SYGVKD come from the germline V gene.

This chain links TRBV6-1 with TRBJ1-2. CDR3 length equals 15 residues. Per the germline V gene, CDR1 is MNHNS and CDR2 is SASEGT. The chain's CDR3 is CASSEAERVGNGYTF.

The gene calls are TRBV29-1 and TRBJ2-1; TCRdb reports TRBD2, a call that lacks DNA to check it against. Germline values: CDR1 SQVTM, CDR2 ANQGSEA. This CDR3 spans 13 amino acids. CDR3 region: CSVERTRDNEQFF.

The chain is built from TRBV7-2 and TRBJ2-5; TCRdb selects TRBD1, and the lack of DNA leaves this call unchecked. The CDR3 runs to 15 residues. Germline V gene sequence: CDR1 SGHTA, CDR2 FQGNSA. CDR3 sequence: CASSPGLGSQETQYF.

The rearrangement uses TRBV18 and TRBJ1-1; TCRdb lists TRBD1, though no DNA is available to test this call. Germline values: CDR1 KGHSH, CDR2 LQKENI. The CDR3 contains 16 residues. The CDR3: CASSPRQGSRDTEAFF.

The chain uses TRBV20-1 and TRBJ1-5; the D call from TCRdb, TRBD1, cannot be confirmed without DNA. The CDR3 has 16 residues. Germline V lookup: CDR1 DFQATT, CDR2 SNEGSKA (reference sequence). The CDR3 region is CSAREPHRGLSQPQHF.

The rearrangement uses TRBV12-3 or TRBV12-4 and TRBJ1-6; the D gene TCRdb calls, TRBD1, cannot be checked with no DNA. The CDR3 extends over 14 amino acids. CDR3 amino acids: CASSSRAGDSPLHF.

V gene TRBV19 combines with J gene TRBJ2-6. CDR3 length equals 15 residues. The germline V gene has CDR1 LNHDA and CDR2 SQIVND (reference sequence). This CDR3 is CGTTPQGSGANVLTF.

The CDR3 is CASSLAPGPDGYTF. The V gene is TRBV7-8, the J gene TRBJ1-2. Germline V gene sequence: CDR1 SGHVS, CDR2 FQNEAQ. This CDR3 has 14 amino acids.

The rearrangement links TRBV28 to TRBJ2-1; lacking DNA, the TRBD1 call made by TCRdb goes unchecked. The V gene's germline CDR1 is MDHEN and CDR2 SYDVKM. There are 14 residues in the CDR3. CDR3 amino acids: CASSGTGVRNEQFF.

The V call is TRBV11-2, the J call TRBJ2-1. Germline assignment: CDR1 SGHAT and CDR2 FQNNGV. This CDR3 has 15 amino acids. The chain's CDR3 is CASSFGAIPYNEQFF. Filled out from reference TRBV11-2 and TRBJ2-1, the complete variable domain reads EAGVAQSPRYKIIEKRQSVAFWCNPISGHATLYWYQQILGQGPKLLIQFQNNGVVDDSQLPKDRFSAERLKGVDSTLKIQPAKLEDSAVYLCASSFGAIPYNEQFFGPGTRLTVL.

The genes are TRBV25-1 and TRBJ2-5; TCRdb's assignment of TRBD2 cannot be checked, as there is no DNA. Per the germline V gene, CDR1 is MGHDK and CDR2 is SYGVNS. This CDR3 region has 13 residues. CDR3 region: CASSERRMETQYF.

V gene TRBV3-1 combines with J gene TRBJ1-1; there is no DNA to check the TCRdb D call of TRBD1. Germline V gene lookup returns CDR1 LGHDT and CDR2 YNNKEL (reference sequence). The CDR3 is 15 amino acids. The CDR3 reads CASSYRGPVNTEAFF.

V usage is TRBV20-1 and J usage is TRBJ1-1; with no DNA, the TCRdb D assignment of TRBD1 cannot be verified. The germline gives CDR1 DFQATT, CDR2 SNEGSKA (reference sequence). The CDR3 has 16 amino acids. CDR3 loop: CSASQRRKTANTEAFF.

The CDR3 here is CASSLYRSSYNSPLHF. The V gene is TRBV11-2, the J gene TRBJ1-6. Looked up from germline, CDR1 is SGHAT and CDR2 is FQNNGV. CDR3 length equals 16 residues.

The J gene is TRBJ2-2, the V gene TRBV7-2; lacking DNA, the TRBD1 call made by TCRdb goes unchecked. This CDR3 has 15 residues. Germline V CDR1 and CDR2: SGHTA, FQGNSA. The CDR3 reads CASSSAQVNTGELFF.

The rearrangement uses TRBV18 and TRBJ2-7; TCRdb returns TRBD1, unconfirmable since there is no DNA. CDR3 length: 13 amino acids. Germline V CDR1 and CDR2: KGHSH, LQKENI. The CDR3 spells CASSPGGGFEQYF. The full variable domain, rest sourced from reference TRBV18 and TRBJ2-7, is NAGVMQNPRHLVRRRGQEARLRCSPMKGHSHVYWYRQLPEEGLKFMVYLQKENIIDESGMPKERFSAEFPKEGPSILRIQQVVRGDSAAYFCASSPGGGFEQYFGPGTRLTVT.